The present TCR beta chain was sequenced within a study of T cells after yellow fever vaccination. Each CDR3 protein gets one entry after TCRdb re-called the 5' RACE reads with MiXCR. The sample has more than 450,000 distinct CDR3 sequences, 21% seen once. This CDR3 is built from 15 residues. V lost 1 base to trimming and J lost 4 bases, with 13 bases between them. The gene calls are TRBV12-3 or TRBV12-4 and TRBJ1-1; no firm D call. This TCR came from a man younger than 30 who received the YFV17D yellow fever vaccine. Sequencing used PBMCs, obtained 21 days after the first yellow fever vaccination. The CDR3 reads CASSLGAAGGTEAFF. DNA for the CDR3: TGTGCCAGCAGTTTAGGGGCCGCTGGAGGCACTGAAGCTTTCTTT.